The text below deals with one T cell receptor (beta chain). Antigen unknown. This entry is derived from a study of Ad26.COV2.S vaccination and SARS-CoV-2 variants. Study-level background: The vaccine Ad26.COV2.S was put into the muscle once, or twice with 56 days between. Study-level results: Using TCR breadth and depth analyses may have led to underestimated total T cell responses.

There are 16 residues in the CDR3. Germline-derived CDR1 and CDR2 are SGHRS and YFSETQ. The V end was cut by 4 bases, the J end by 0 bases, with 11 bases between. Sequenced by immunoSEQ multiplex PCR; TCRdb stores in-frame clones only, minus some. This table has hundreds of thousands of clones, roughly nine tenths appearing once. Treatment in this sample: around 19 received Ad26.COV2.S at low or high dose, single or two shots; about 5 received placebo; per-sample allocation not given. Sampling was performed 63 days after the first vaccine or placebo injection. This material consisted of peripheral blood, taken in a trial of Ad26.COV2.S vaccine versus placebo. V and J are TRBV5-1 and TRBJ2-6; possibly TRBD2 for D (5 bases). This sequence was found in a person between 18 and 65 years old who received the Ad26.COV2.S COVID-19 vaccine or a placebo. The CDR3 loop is CASSPGIRSGANVLTF. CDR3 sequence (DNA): TGCGCCAGCAGCCCGGGGATCCGCTCTGGGGCCAACGTCCTGACTTTC.